The 29 T cell receptor beta chains below come from one sample, sequenced in a study of memory CD4+ T cells and cytomegalovirus serostatus. Single viable CD3+CD4+CD8-CD45RO+ cells were sorted as the memory CD4+ T cells. Profiling relied on immunoSEQ multiplex PCR, and the TCRdb table lists in-frame clones only, not all of them. The sample has 35,000 to 50,000 clones, around 80% seen once. The specimen was memory CD4+ T cells from blood. Source of these receptors: an adult in good health and CMV-seronegative.

This clone has a single count. This chain links TRBV5-1 with TRBJ2-7; D perhaps matches TRBD1 (6 bases). Germline assignment: CDR1 SGHRS and CDR2 YFSETQ. V was trimmed by 4 bases and J by 2 bases, leaving 13 bases between them. The length of the CDR3 is 14 residues. The CDR3 DNA sequence: TGCGCCAGCAGCGACTTGACAGGAACCTACGAGCAGTACTTC. Encoded protein: CASSDLTGTYEQYF.

Only a few counts were recorded for this clone. The rearrangement joins TRBV6-5 to TRBJ2-3; D ambiguous. The CDR3 sequence is 16 residues long. Germline CDR1 is MNHEY and CDR2 is SVGAGI. V was shortened by 2 bases and J by 3 bases, with 15 bases between the two germline ends. CDR3 amino acids: CASSYRAESLTDTQYF. The CDR3 DNA is TGTGCCAGCAGTTACAGGGCGGAATCTTTAACAGATACGCAGTATTTT.

The rearrangement links TRBV7-2 to TRBJ2-7, with D possibly matching TRBD1 (6 bases). Looked up from germline, CDR1 is SGHTA and CDR2 is FQGNSA. The CDR3 runs to 13 residues. Trimming took off 3 bases at V and 3 bases at J, with 9 bases between the two ends. The CDR3 region has the DNA TGTGCCAGCAGCTTGGGACATGGCTACGAGCAGTACTTC. This encodes CASSLGHGYEQYF. Using reference TRBV7-2 and TRBJ2-7 for the parts outside the CDR3, the full variable domain is GAGVSQSPSNKVTEKGKDVELRCDPISGHTALYWYRQSLGQGLEFLIYFQGNSAPDKSGLPSDRFSAERTGGSVSTLTIQRTQQEDSAVYLCASSLGHGYEQYFGPGTRLTVT.

This clone was observed a handful of times. The chain recombines TRBV2 with TRBJ1-1; the D gene is possibly TRBD1 (5 bases). The CDR3 contains 13 residues. Trimming stripped 4 bases from V and 4 bases from J, with 10 bases between. In germline, CDR1 is SNHLY, CDR2 FYNNEI. The CDR3 protein is CASSAQTATEAFF. The CDR3, as DNA: TGTGCCAGCAGTGCTCAGACAGCCACTGAAGCTTTCTTT.

The V gene is TRBV15, the J gene TRBJ2-1; no clear D gene. Germline V gene data show CDR1 as LNHNV and CDR2 as YYDKDF (reference sequence). The V end was cut by 6 bases, the J end by 1 base, with 13 bases between. CDR3 size: 15 residues. CDR3 in amino acids: CATSGSRRSYNEQFF. The CDR3 region has the DNA TGTGCCACCAGTGGATCCAGACGATCCTACAATGAGCAGTTCTTC.

The genes are TRBV19 and TRBJ2-2, with 9 positions matching TRBD2. The CDR3 is made up of 15 amino acids. CDR1 and CDR2 (germline): LNHDA, SQIVND (reference sequence). The J segment lost 7 bases and the V segment lost 5 bases, leaving 8 bases of the junction unmatched. The CDR3 is CASSSVAGGVGELFF. The CDR3 DNA reads as TGTGCCAGTAGTTCCGTTGCGGGAGGGGTCGGGGAGCTGTTTTTT.

The rearrangement uses TRBV5-1 and TRBJ2-7; D gene ambiguous. Germline V gives CDR1 SGHRS, CDR2 YFSETQ. The CDR3 contains 13 residues. V lost 0 bases, J lost 0 bases, and 4 bases lay in between. CDR3 nucleotides: TGCGCCAGCAGCTTGGTAGGCTCCTACGAGCAGTACTTC. Its translation is CASSLVGSYEQYF.

The chain combines TRBV28 with TRBJ2-7; 9 nucleotides agree with TRBD1. Per the germline V gene, CDR1 is MDHEN and CDR2 is SYDVKM. V dropped 6 bases and J dropped 3; count of bases not matched to a gene: 9. This CDR3 spans 15 amino acids. The CDR3, as DNA: TGTGCCAGCAGCGGAGGGACAGGGCCCTACTACGAGCAGTACTTC. Encoded protein: CASSGGTGPYYEQYF.

The chain recombines TRBV5-1 with TRBJ2-3, with a possible D match to TRBD2 (5 bases). Trimming left V 5 bases short and J 3 bases short, with 7 bases between. CDR3 length: 12 amino acids. Looked up from germline, CDR1 is SGHRS and CDR2 is YFSETQ. Written as DNA, the CDR3 is TGCGCCAGCAGGAGAGGGACAGATACGCAGTATTTT. Protein: CASRRGTDTQYF.

The chain employs TRBV5-5 and TRBJ1-4; no definite D call. The germline V gene encodes CDR1 SGHKS and CDR2 YYEKEE (reference sequence). This CDR3 contains 15 residues. The germline V and J ends were trimmed by 4 bases and 5 bases, with 15 bases remaining between them. The CDR3 sequence: CASSVDPNRNEKLFF. CDR3 sequence (DNA): TGTGCCAGCAGCGTCGACCCAAATCGGAATGAAAAACTGTTTTTT. Supplemented by reference TRBV5-5 and TRBJ1-4, the full variable domain reads DAGVTQSPTHLIKTRGQQVTLRCSPISGHKSVSWYQQVLGQGPQFIFQYYEKEERGRGNFPDRFSARQFPNYSSELNVNALLLGDSALYLCASSVDPNRNEKLFFGSGTQLSVL.

This clone turned up a few times. CDR3 loop: CAISPLGTDTQYF. The CDR3 DNA sequence: TGTGCCATCAGTCCCCTGGGCACAGATACGCAGTATTTT. The chain links TRBV10-3 to TRBJ2-3; D is unresolved. The CDR3 contains 13 residues. V was clipped by 5 bases and J by 1 base, with 7 bases between them. Germline values: CDR1 ENHRY, CDR2 SYGVKD.

V gene TRBV18 combines with J gene TRBJ2-5, with D uncertain. Germline V gene data show CDR1 as KGHSH and CDR2 as LQKENI. Trimming took 3 bases from V and 5 from J, leaving 10 bases between them. The CDR3 runs to 13 residues. CDR3 sequence: CASSPNSEETQYF. Here the CDR3 DNA reads TGTGCCAGCTCACCGAACAGCGAGGAGACCCAGTACTTC.

This clone was seen once. This sequence joins TRBV28 and TRBJ2-2; maybe TRBD1 (5 bases). This CDR3 contains 16 residues. V was pared by 6 bases and J by 2 bases, with 16 bases between. Germline loops: CDR1 MDHEN, CDR2 SYDVKM. The CDR3 DNA reads TGTGCCAGCAGCGCGGACGAGACAGATAACACCGGGGAGCTGTTTTTT. Residues: CASSADETDNTGELFF.

The chain recombines TRBV4-3 with TRBJ1-5, with D possibly matching TRBD1 (5 bases). The CDR3 contains 15 residues. The V gene's germline CDR1 is LGHNA and CDR2 YSLEER. V was trimmed by 0 bases and J by 6 bases, leaving 12 bases between them. The DNA for the CDR3 is TGCGCCAGCAGCCAAGATATGGGGGAGATTCAGCCCCAGCATTTT. Its translation is CASSQDMGEIQPQHF.

The chain recombines TRBV11-2 with TRBJ2-1, with 7 bases that match TRBD1. The length of the CDR3 is 15 residues. Germline CDR1 reads SGHAT; CDR2 reads FQNNGV. V lost 4 bases, J lost 4 bases, and 7 bases stayed unmatched. The CDR3 region is CASSSGDRQYNEQFF. DNA of the CDR3: TGTGCCAGCAGCTCAGGGGACAGACAGTACAATGAGCAGTTCTTC.

V is TRBV2 and J is TRBJ1-4; D not resolved. Trimming stripped 4 bases from V and 8 bases from J, with 14 bases between. This CDR3 comprises 14 residues. Germline values: CDR1 SNHLY, CDR2 FYNNEI. CDR3: CASSVWRGEEKLFF. CDR3 in DNA: TGTGCCAGCAGTGTATGGCGCGGCGAAGAAAAACTGTTTTTT. Variable domain in full (rest from reference TRBV2 and TRBJ1-4): EPEVTQTPSHQVTQMGQEVILRCVPISNHLYFYWYRQILGQKVEFLVSFYNNEISEKSEIFDDQFSVERPDGSNFTLKIRSTKLEDSAMYFCASSVWRGEEKLFFGSGTQLSVL.

The chain carries TRBV27 and TRBJ2-7; D is ambiguous. Germline CDR1 is MNHEY and CDR2 is SMNVEV (reference sequence). The CDR3 spans 15 residues. The V and J ends lost 5 bases and 1 base respectively, with 15 bases between them. DNA for the CDR3: TGTGCCAGCAGTCCGCTCCGACCAGGATCCTACGAGCAGTACTTC. It specifies CASSPLRPGSYEQYF.

The chain employs TRBV7-9 and TRBJ2-3; D uncertain. The V end was cut by 5 bases, the J end by 0 bases, with 21 bases between. This CDR3 has 18 amino acids. The V gene's germline CDR1 is SEHNR and CDR2 FQNEAQ (reference sequence). The CDR3 protein is CASSRPRTLNPSTDTQYF. Written as DNA, the CDR3 is TGTGCCAGCAGCCGCCCGAGGACCCTGAACCCTAGCACAGATACGCAGTATTTT.

This clone was observed once. V and J are TRBV23-1 and TRBJ1-5, with no clear D. TRBV23-1 counts as an open reading frame of uncertain function. V was shortened by 0 bases and J by 4 bases, with 7 bases between the two germline ends. CDR3 size: 14 residues. The CDR3, as DNA: TGCGCCAGCAGTCAATCGCAAGAGAATCAGCCCCAGCATTTT. Translation: CASSQSQENQPQHF.

The genes are TRBV7-9 and TRBJ2-7; D is undetermined. The V and J ends lost 3 bases and 0 bases respectively, with 6 bases between them. CDR1 SEHNR and CDR2 FQNEAQ come from the germline V gene (reference sequence). The CDR3 length is 13 residues. The CDR3 DNA is TGTGCCAGCAGCTTGTCGGGCTCCTACGAGCAGTACTTC. Protein sequence: CASSLSGSYEQYF.

The chain has TRBV15 and TRBJ1-1; D is unclear. Germline V gene data show CDR1 as LNHNV and CDR2 as YYDKDF (reference sequence). Between the trimmed V and J ends, which lost 7 bases and 2 bases, there was a span of 8 bases. CDR3 length: 12 residues. The CDR3 loop reads CATKEQNTEAFF. The DNA for the CDR3 is TGTGCCACCAAGGAGCAAAACACTGAAGCTTTCTTT.

The chain couples TRBV6-1 to TRBJ2-7; D may be TRBD1 (6 bases). There are 13 residues in the CDR3. Germline CDR1 is MNHNS and CDR2 is SASEGT. The V end lost 8 bases, the J end lost 3 bases, and 14 bases lay between the germline ends. Here the CDR3 reads CASSSDRYYEQYF. The CDR3 bases are TGTGCCAGCTCCTCGGACAGATACTACGAGCAGTACTTC.

This clone was picked up one time. The chain has TRBV28 and TRBJ2-7; D may be TRBD1 (5 bases). From germline, CDR1 is MDHEN and CDR2 SYDVKM. The CDR3 contains 16 residues. The ends were cut back, 5 bases at V and 0 bases at J, with 17 bases in the middle. CDR3 DNA sequence: TGTGCCAGCAGTCCAAGACAGTTTCCTAGCTCCTACGAGCAGTACTTC. Translation: CASSPRQFPSSYEQYF.

This sequence joins TRBV10-3 and TRBJ2-5; 9 bases map to TRBD1. Trimming at V came to 8 bases and at J to 1 base, leaving 11 bases not matched to a gene. Germline-derived CDR1 and CDR2 are ENHRY and SYGVKD. The CDR3 is 16 amino acids. The CDR3 sequence is CAIGGTGTGTQETQYF. CDR3 in DNA: TGTGCCATCGGTGGGACCGGGACAGGGACCCAAGAGACCCAGTACTTC.

The gene calls are TRBV7-2 and TRBJ1-5; 7 nucleotides line up with TRBD1. This CDR3 has 14 amino acids. The junction had 7 bases not matched to a gene; V was cut back by 1 base and J by 10 bases. Germline assignment: CDR1 SGHTA and CDR2 FQGNSA. CDR3 sequence: CASSLEQGVEPQHF. The CDR3 nucleotides are TGTGCCAGCAGCTTAGAGCAGGGGGTAGAACCCCAGCATTTT.

The chain uses TRBV5-1 and TRBJ1-4; D might be TRBD1 (6 bases). This CDR3 has 14 residues. Germline V gene data show CDR1 as SGHRS and CDR2 as YFSETQ. V gave up 4 bases and J gave up 3 bases, with 10 bases separating them. The CDR3 reads CASSVGQPNEKLFF. The CDR3 DNA follows: TGCGCCAGCAGCGTCGGACAGCCTAATGAAAAACTGTTTTTT.

V and J are TRBV6-5 and TRBJ2-7, with 7 nucleotides matching TRBD1. Losses at the gene ends were 11 bases for V and 2 bases for J; bases not matched to a gene: 9. Germline V lookup: CDR1 MNHEY, CDR2 SVGAGI. There are 13 residues in the CDR3. The CDR3 here is CAGRTGGTYEQYF. CDR3 in DNA: TGTGCCGGACGGACAGGAGGCACCTACGAGCAGTACTTC.

V is TRBV7-9 and J is TRBJ2-2, with 9 bases matching TRBD1. CDR1 is SEHNR, CDR2 FQNEAQ, per germline (reference sequence). The CDR3 covers 15 residues. J gave up 4 bases and V 5 bases, and 5 bases lay outside the gene matches. The CDR3 loop is CASSRTGASTGELFF. CDR3 in DNA: TGTGCCAGCAGCAGGACAGGGGCGAGCACCGGGGAGCTGTTTTTT.

The chain links TRBV6-1 to TRBJ1-5; a weak D match, TRBD1 (6 bases). CDR1 and CDR2 from the germline V gene are MNHNS and SASEGT. This CDR3 is 14 amino acids long. V was cut by 7 bases and J by 4 bases, with 14 bases left in between. The CDR3 loop reads CASTNGQPNQPQHF. The CDR3, as DNA: TGTGCCAGCACGAATGGACAGCCAAATCAGCCCCAGCATTTT.